The 8 T cell receptor beta chains reported below all come from one sample, sequenced in a study of control samples from healthy donors and cancer patients. Generated by immunoSEQ multiplex PCR, the TCRdb table keeps only in-frame clones and is missing some. The profile covers about 170,000 clones, with 85% to 90% appearing a single time and nearly 5% taken by the ten largest. The sample taken for sequencing was blood. The receptors shown here come from a woman aged 25 to 39 in good health.

The chain recombines TRBV3-1 (or the pseudogene TRBV3-2) with TRBJ2-3; 10 bases agree with TRBD2. CDR3 length: 15 amino acids. Germline CDR1 LGHDT, CDR2 YNNKEL (reference sequence). The V gene end was trimmed by 1 base and the J gene end by 3 bases; junction bases not matched to a gene: 1. The CDR3 coding sequence is TGTGCCAGCAGCCAAGCTAGCGGGAGAACAGATACGCAGTATTTT. This translates into CASSQASGRTDTQYF.

The chain recombines TRBV7-2 with TRBJ2-3; TRBD2 agrees at 10 bases. The CDR3 has 16 residues. CDR1 is SGHTA and CDR2 is FQGNSA in the germline V gene. V shed 5 bases and J 1 base; nucleotides not matched to a gene: 6. CDR3 region: CASSLTSGTRTDTQYF. CDR3 nucleotide sequence: TGTGCCAGCAGCCTCACTAGCGGGACCCGCACAGATACGCAGTATTTT.

The V call is TRBV5-4, the J call TRBJ1-2; D is ambiguous. The CDR3 spans 14 residues. Trimming shortened V by 3 bases and J by 4 bases, and 13 bases separated the two germline ends. Looked up from germline, CDR1 is SGHNT and CDR2 is YYREEE (reference sequence). CDR3 DNA sequence: TGTGCCAGCAGCTCAAGCCGAATAGGCTATGGCTACACCTTC. Translating gives CASSSSRIGYGYTF.

The rearrangement links TRBV5-5 to TRBJ1-2; 11 bases align to TRBD1. Germline V CDR1 and CDR2: SGHKS, YYEKEE (reference sequence). Unmatched junction bases numbered 3, after V lost 1 base and J lost 4 bases. CDR3 length: 15 residues. The CDR3 loop is CASSLRTGGLYGYTF. The CDR3 region has the DNA TGTGCCAGCAGCTTGCGGACAGGGGGCCTCTATGGCTACACCTTC. Combining the CDR3 with reference TRBV5-5 and TRBJ1-2 gives the whole variable domain DAGVTQSPTHLIKTRGQQVTLRCSPISGHKSVSWYQQVLGQGPQFIFQYYEKEERGRGNFPDRFSARQFPNYSSELNVNALLLGDSALYLCASSLRTGGLYGYTFGSGTRLTVV.

The chain is built from TRBV3-1 (or the pseudogene TRBV3-2) and TRBJ1-4, with D possibly TRBD1 on 6 matching bases. Trimming left V 3 bases short and J 3 bases short, with 11 bases between. This CDR3 is built from 15 residues. Per the germline V gene, CDR1 is LGHDT and CDR2 is YNNKEL (reference sequence). CDR3 amino acids: CASSHYRTANEKLFF. The CDR3 nucleotides read TGTGCCAGCAGCCACTACCGGACAGCTAATGAAAAACTGTTTTTT.

The chain has TRBV10-3 and TRBJ2-3; a possible D gene is TRBD2 (6 bases). The germline V and J ends were trimmed by 5 bases and 5 bases, with 8 bases remaining between them. Germline loops: CDR1 ENHRY, CDR2 SYGVKD. The CDR3 loop spans 12 amino acids. The DNA for the CDR3 is TGTGCCATCAGTCCCGGGGGAGATACGCAGTATTTT. This gives the protein CAISPGGDTQYF.

The chain links TRBV19 to TRBJ2-5, with 8 bases that match TRBD2. V was pared by 0 bases and J by 4 bases, with 4 bases of the junction left unmatched. The CDR3 covers 15 residues. Germline V gene sequence: CDR1 LNHDA, CDR2 SQIVND (reference sequence). This CDR3 reads CASSIERGGGETQYF. The CDR3 nucleotides read TGTGCCAGTAGTATAGAACGGGGGGGCGGAGAGACCCAGTACTTC. Together with reference TRBV19 and TRBJ2-5, the CDR3 gives the full variable domain: DGGITQSPKYLFRKEGQNVTLSCEQNLNHDAMYWYRQDPGQGLRLIYYSQIVNDFQKGDIAEGYSVSREKKESFPLTVTSAQKNPTAFYLCASSIERGGGETQYFGPGTRLLVL.

V gene TRBV4-2 combines with J gene TRBJ2-1; D is unresolved. Germline values: CDR1 LGHNA, CDR2 YNFKEQ. V was cut by 0 bases and J by 4 bases, with 13 bases left in between. The CDR3 sequence is 16 residues long. The CDR3 bases are TGTGCCAGCAGCCAAGAAAGGCTACCGAAGTACAATGAGCAGTTCTTC. Translating it yields CASSQERLPKYNEQFF.